This paragraph covers one T cell receptor beta chain sequence. The antigen remains unidentified. This record belongs to a study of T cell responses to AZD1222 COVID-19 vaccine. Clones were sequenced by immunoSEQ multiplex PCR, and TCRdb holds only the in-frame ones, with some missing. This sample has 90,000 to 110,000 clones, with about 89% found just once. Study-level points and caveats: Two AZD1222 administrations were followed by greater Spike-specific TCR breadth and depth. Vaccine-related CD4 TCRs covered spike, predominating at 160-218 and 743-854. In all cases, repertoires were sampled only after the peak T cell response.

The sequence derives from an adult who received the AZD1222 COVID-19 vaccine. The sample in question was peripheral blood, obtained 28 days after the second AZD1222 dose.

CDR3 bases: TGTGCCAGCAGATCCGACGGCGGGGAGCTGTTTTTT. It codes for CASRSDGGELFF. The chain links TRBV12-3 or TRBV12-4 to TRBJ2-2; no definite D call. V lost 6 bases, J lost 7 bases, and 9 bases lay in between. There are 12 residues in the CDR3.